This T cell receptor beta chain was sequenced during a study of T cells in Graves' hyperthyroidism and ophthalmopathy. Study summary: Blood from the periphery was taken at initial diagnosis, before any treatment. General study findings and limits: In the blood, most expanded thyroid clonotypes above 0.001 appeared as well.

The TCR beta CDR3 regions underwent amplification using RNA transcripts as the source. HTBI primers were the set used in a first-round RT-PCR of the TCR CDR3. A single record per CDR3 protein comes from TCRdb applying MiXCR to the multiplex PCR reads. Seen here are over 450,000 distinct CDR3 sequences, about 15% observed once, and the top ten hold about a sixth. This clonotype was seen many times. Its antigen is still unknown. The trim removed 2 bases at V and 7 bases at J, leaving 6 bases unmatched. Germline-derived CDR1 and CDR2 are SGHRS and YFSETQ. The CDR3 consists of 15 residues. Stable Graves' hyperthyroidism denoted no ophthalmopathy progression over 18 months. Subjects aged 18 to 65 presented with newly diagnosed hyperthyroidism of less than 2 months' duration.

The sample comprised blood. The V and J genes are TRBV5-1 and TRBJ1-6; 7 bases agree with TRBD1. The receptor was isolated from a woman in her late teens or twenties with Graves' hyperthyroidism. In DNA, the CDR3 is TGCGCCAGCAGCTTAGACAGGGACCGCAATTCACCCCTCCACTTT. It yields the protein CASSLDRDRNSPLHF.